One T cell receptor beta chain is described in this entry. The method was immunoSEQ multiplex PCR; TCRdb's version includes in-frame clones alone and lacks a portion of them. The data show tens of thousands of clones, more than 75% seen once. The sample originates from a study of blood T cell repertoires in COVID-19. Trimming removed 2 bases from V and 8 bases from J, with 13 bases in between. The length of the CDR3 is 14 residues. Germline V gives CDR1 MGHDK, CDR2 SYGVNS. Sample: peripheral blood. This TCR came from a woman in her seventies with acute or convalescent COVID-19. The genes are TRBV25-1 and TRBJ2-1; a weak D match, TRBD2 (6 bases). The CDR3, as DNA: TGTGCCAGCAGTGAACGCGTGGAGGGCGATGAGCAGTTCTTC. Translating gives CASSERVEGDEQFF.